Listed below are T cell receptor beta chains from one sample, sequenced in a study of OX40 agonist ivuxolimab in advanced cancers. Some clones are missing from TCRdb's copy, which holds only in-frame ones; the method was immunoSEQ multiplex PCR. The top ten clones hold 9.8% of a sample with just under 65,000 clones, 84% of them seen once. The sample consisted of CD4+ or CD8+ T cells sorted from blood, taken in a trial of the OX40 agonist ivuxolimab. The source of these receptors is an adult with an advanced solid tumor such as melanoma, head and neck, liver or kidney cancer. Each CDR3 is given with its conserved first and last residue. The order of the fields is V gene, J gene, clone size, D gene, CDR3 DNA, CDR3 protein. The D gene is left open where the match is weak. The size of a clone is reported for some rows only, either as once, few or many, or as a class for expanded clones.

v_call: TRBV7-3; j_call: TRBJ2-1; clone_size: .; d_call: TRBD1; cdr3_nt: TGTGCCAGCAGCCCTCACGGCAGGGGGCTCCGCAATGAGCAGTTCTTC; cdr3_aa: CASSPHGRGLRNEQFF
v_call: TRBV28; j_call: TRBJ2-6; clone_size: .; d_call: .; cdr3_nt: TGTGCCAGCAGCTTTCAAAGACAGACGTCTGGGGCCAACGTCCTGACTTTC; cdr3_aa: CASSFQRQTSGANVLTF
v_call: TRBV2; j_call: TRBJ1-1; clone_size: .; d_call: TRBD1; cdr3_nt: TGTGCCAGCAGGGTTCCGGGACAGCGCATGACTGAAGCTTTCTTT; cdr3_aa: CASRVPGQRMTEAFF
v_call: TRBV18; j_call: TRBJ1-1; clone_size: many; d_call: .; cdr3_nt: TGTGCCAGCTCACCACCGGAGTTGAACACTGAAGCTTTCTTT; cdr3_aa: CASSPPELNTEAFF
v_call: TRBV4-2; j_call: TRBJ1-5; clone_size: .; d_call: TRBD1; cdr3_nt: TGTGCCAGCAGCCCCCAGGGGGGCTCGGGGTACGGTAGCAATCAGCCCCAGCATTTT; cdr3_aa: CASSPQGGSGYGSNQPQHF
v_call: TRBV10-3; j_call: TRBJ1-5; clone_size: .; d_call: .; cdr3_nt: TGTGCCACAAAGGATACAATTGAGCCCCAGCATTTT; cdr3_aa: CATKDTIEPQHF
v_call: TRBV28; j_call: TRBJ2-7; clone_size: .; d_call: TRBD2; cdr3_nt: TGTGCCAGCAGTTTCTTGAGGACTAGCGGGAGGGCCATTGACGGCGAGCAGTACTTC; cdr3_aa: CASSFLRTSGRAIDGEQYF
v_call: TRBV6-5; j_call: TRBJ2-1; clone_size: .; d_call: TRBD2; cdr3_nt: TGTGCCAGCAAGGCGGGGGGCTACAATGAGCAGTTCTTC; cdr3_aa: CASKAGGYNEQFF
v_call: TRBV28; j_call: TRBJ2-1; clone_size: .; d_call: .; cdr3_nt: TGTGCCAGCTCTACCTACAATGAGCAGTTCTTC; cdr3_aa: CASSTYNEQFF
v_call: TRBV19; j_call: TRBJ2-3; clone_size: .; d_call: TRBD2; cdr3_nt: TGTGCCAGTAGTGTGACTAGCGGGGCTCGCACAGATACGCAGTATTTT; cdr3_aa: CASSVTSGARTDTQYF
v_call: TRBV7-9; j_call: TRBJ1-6; clone_size: .; d_call: .; cdr3_nt: TGTGCCAGCAGCCCCCCTGGAGACACTTCCCTACTCCACTTT; cdr3_aa: CASSPPGDTSLLHF
v_call: TRBV7-9; j_call: TRBJ1-4; clone_size: .; d_call: .; cdr3_nt: TGTGCCAGCAGCTTAGCTAGCCTCGAGGGTCAGGAAAAACTGTTTTTT; cdr3_aa: CASSLASLEGQEKLFF
v_call: TRBV11-2; j_call: TRBJ1-6; clone_size: .; d_call: .; cdr3_nt: TGTGCCAGCAGCCCCGGGTGGGGCAATTCACCCCTCCACTTT; cdr3_aa: CASSPGWGNSPLHF
v_call: TRBV4-1; j_call: TRBJ1-5; clone_size: .; d_call: TRBD1; cdr3_nt: TGCGCCAGCAGCCCCCCCGACAGGGTTTATAGCAATCAGCCCCAGCATTTT; cdr3_aa: CASSPPDRVYSNQPQHF
v_call: TRBV7-6; j_call: TRBJ2-7; clone_size: .; d_call: .; cdr3_nt: TGTGCCAGCAGCTTAGCGGGAGCGTCCCACGAGCAGTACTTC; cdr3_aa: CASSLAGASHEQYF
v_call: TRBV9; j_call: TRBJ1-3; clone_size: many; d_call: TRBD1; cdr3_nt: TGTGCCAGCAGCGTAAGTGGACAGGGTGCTGGAAACACCATATATTTT; cdr3_aa: CASSVSGQGAGNTIYF
v_call: TRBV30; j_call: TRBJ1-2; clone_size: once; d_call: .; cdr3_nt: TGTGCCTGGGCCCCCGGGGGAGTCGGGAGTGGCTACACCTTC; cdr3_aa: CAWAPGGVGSGYTF
v_call: TRBV2; j_call: TRBJ2-2; clone_size: once; d_call: TRBD2; cdr3_nt: TGTGCCAGCAGTGAAGCGGTGGCAGGCCGACTAGCGGGAAACACCGGGGAGCTGTTTTTT; cdr3_aa: CASSEAVAGRLAGNTGELFF
v_call: TRBV27; j_call: TRBJ1-2; clone_size: .; d_call: TRBD1; cdr3_nt: TGTGCCAGCAGAGGGTCGGGCAGGGGGGACTATGGCTACACCTTC; cdr3_aa: CASRGSGRGDYGYTF
v_call: TRBV18; j_call: TRBJ2-1; clone_size: .; d_call: TRBD1; cdr3_nt: TGTGCCAGCTCACCACGCCTGGGACAGGGGGCGAGTGAGCAGTTCTTC; cdr3_aa: CASSPRLGQGASEQFF
v_call: TRBV29-1; j_call: TRBJ1-1; clone_size: .; d_call: .; cdr3_nt: TGCAGCGTTGATGGGAACTCGGTTGAAGCTTTCTTT; cdr3_aa: CSVDGNSVEAFF
v_call: TRBV9; j_call: TRBJ2-5; clone_size: .; d_call: TRBD1; cdr3_nt: TGTGCCAGCAGCGCTGGGGTAGGACAGGGTATCGAGACCCAGTACTTC; cdr3_aa: CASSAGVGQGIETQYF
v_call: TRBV18; j_call: TRBJ2-2; clone_size: .; d_call: TRBD1; cdr3_nt: TGTGCCAGCTCACCAGACAGGGTAGTGAACACCGGGGAGCTGTTTTTT; cdr3_aa: CASSPDRVVNTGELFF
v_call: TRBV4-2; j_call: TRBJ1-4; clone_size: .; d_call: .; cdr3_nt: TGTGCCAGCAGCCGCCTACTGGGGACCTTAAATGAAAAACTGTTTTTT; cdr3_aa: CASSRLLGTLNEKLFF
v_call: TRBV29-1; j_call: TRBJ1-1; clone_size: once; d_call: TRBD1; cdr3_nt: TGCAGCGTTGACAGGACAGGGGGCTTTGGCACTGAAGCTTTCTTT; cdr3_aa: CSVDRTGGFGTEAFF
v_call: TRBV18; j_call: TRBJ2-5; clone_size: .; d_call: .; cdr3_nt: TGTGCCAGCTCAGCCGGGACCCAAGAGACCCAGTACTTC; cdr3_aa: CASSAGTQETQYF
v_call: TRBV6-1; j_call: TRBJ2-7; clone_size: .; d_call: .; cdr3_nt: TGTGCCAGCAGTAGGGATTCAGGATCCCCCTACGAGCAGTACTTC; cdr3_aa: CASSRDSGSPYEQYF
v_call: TRBV4-2; j_call: TRBJ1-3; clone_size: .; d_call: .; cdr3_nt: TGTGCCAGCACCTGGGGATCTGGAAACACCATATATTTT; cdr3_aa: CASTWGSGNTIYF
v_call: TRBV6-5; j_call: TRBJ1-2; clone_size: .; d_call: TRBD1; cdr3_nt: TGTGCCAGCAGTTACGGGACAGGGCTCGGCAACTATGGCTACACCTTC; cdr3_aa: CASSYGTGLGNYGYTF
v_call: TRBV11-3; j_call: TRBJ2-1; clone_size: .; d_call: TRBD1; cdr3_nt: TGTGCCAGCAGCCCCGGGACAGGGGGTGTCGATGAGCAGTTCTTC; cdr3_aa: CASSPGTGGVDEQFF
v_call: TRBV28; j_call: TRBJ1-1; clone_size: .; d_call: .; cdr3_nt: TGTGCCAGCAGTTTATCCAGGACTGAAGCTTTCTTT; cdr3_aa: CASSLSRTEAFF
v_call: TRBV2; j_call: TRBJ2-7; clone_size: .; d_call: .; cdr3_nt: TGTGCCAGCAGCTTACAGGGCTACGAGCAGTACTTC; cdr3_aa: CASSLQGYEQYF
v_call: TRBV11-3; j_call: TRBJ2-5; clone_size: .; d_call: TRBD2; cdr3_nt: TGTGCCAGCAGCTGGCGGGGGTCTCAAGAGACCCAGTACTTC; cdr3_aa: CASSWRGSQETQYF
v_call: TRBV19; j_call: TRBJ2-7; clone_size: .; d_call: .; cdr3_nt: TGTGCCAGTAGTTCTGAGGGCCAAGGGTCCTACGAGCAGTACTTC; cdr3_aa: CASSSEGQGSYEQYF
v_call: TRBV4-3; j_call: TRBJ2-7; clone_size: .; d_call: .; cdr3_nt: TGCGCCAGCAGCCAAGAGGTAGTGAGCTCCTACGAGCAGTACTTC; cdr3_aa: CASSQEVVSSYEQYF
v_call: TRBV9; j_call: TRBJ1-3; clone_size: few; d_call: .; cdr3_nt: TGTGCCAGCAGCGTAGCCATCCCCGGGGGGCCTGGAAACACCATATATTTT; cdr3_aa: CASSVAIPGGPGNTIYF
v_call: TRBV7-3; j_call: TRBJ1-1; clone_size: .; d_call: .; cdr3_nt: TGTGCCAGCAGCGCGACAGTGAACACTGAAGCTTTCTTT; cdr3_aa: CASSATVNTEAFF
v_call: TRBV7-2; j_call: TRBJ1-2; clone_size: .; d_call: .; cdr3_nt: TGTGCCAGCAGCTTAGGGGGGCCGGGAAAGTCCTATGGCTACACCTTC; cdr3_aa: CASSLGGPGKSYGYTF
v_call: TRBV30; j_call: TRBJ1-5; clone_size: once; d_call: .; cdr3_nt: TGTGCCTGGAGTGTAGGGCAGGGCGGTGGCAATCAGCCCCAGCATTTT; cdr3_aa: CAWSVGQGGGNQPQHF
v_call: TRBV7-9; j_call: TRBJ2-7; clone_size: .; d_call: .; cdr3_nt: TGTGCCAGCAGTCTTAACCACGAGCAGTACTTC; cdr3_aa: CASSLNHEQYF
v_call: TRBV5-1; j_call: TRBJ1-1; clone_size: once; d_call: .; cdr3_nt: TGCGCCAGCAGGGAGCCCTATGGTGCTGAAGCTTTCTTT; cdr3_aa: CASREPYGAEAFF
v_call: TRBV2; j_call: TRBJ2-3; clone_size: .; d_call: TRBD2; cdr3_nt: TGTGCCAGCGGGACTAGCGGAATCACAGATACGCAGTATTTT; cdr3_aa: CASGTSGITDTQYF
v_call: TRBV16; j_call: TRBJ2-1; clone_size: .; d_call: .; cdr3_nt: TGTGCCAGCACCCGGGGCAATGAGCAGTTCTTC; cdr3_aa: CASTRGNEQFF
v_call: TRBV6-1; j_call: TRBJ1-2; clone_size: .; d_call: TRBD1; cdr3_nt: TGTGCCAGCAGACCCCGGGACAGGGCCTATGGCTACACCTTC; cdr3_aa: CASRPRDRAYGYTF
v_call: TRBV19; j_call: TRBJ2-7; clone_size: .; d_call: TRBD2; cdr3_nt: TGTGCCAGTAGCCCTCCCGGAGATAGCGGGATCGGCGAGCAGTACTTC; cdr3_aa: CASSPPGDSGIGEQYF
v_call: TRBV15; j_call: TRBJ1-4; clone_size: few; d_call: .; cdr3_nt: TGTGCCACCAGCAGAGACTACAGACAGGAAGAGTCTGAAAAACTGTTTTTT; cdr3_aa: CATSRDYRQEESEKLFF
v_call: TRBV28; j_call: TRBJ2-7; clone_size: .; d_call: .; cdr3_nt: TGTGCCAGCAATCAACCTCCGGGGTCTCAGTACGAGCAGTACTTC; cdr3_aa: CASNQPPGSQYEQYF
v_call: TRBV5-1; j_call: TRBJ2-1; clone_size: once; d_call: TRBD2; cdr3_nt: TGCGCCAGCAGCTTGGGGACTAGCGGGAGGGCTTCCTACAATGAGCAGTTCTTC; cdr3_aa: CASSLGTSGRASYNEQFF
v_call: TRBV5-6; j_call: TRBJ1-2; clone_size: once; d_call: .; cdr3_nt: TGTGCCCCATTGGCCAGGGGAGACCTTGGATATGGCTACACCTTC; cdr3_aa: CAPLARGDLGYGYTF
v_call: TRBV18; j_call: TRBJ2-1; clone_size: .; d_call: TRBD2; cdr3_nt: TGTGCCAGCTCACCACAGGTAGCGGGAGACCCAGAGAATGAGCAGTTCTTC; cdr3_aa: CASSPQVAGDPENEQFF
v_call: TRBV4-1; j_call: TRBJ2-1; clone_size: .; d_call: .; cdr3_nt: TGCGCCAGCAGCCAACGGACAGCATTCAATGAGCAGTTCTTC; cdr3_aa: CASSQRTAFNEQFF
v_call: TRBV5-3; j_call: TRBJ1-1; clone_size: .; d_call: .; cdr3_nt: TGTGCCAGAAGCCCTATCCCTGAGGACACTGAAGCTTTCTTT; cdr3_aa: CARSPIPEDTEAFF
v_call: TRBV11-3; j_call: TRBJ1-1; clone_size: .; d_call: TRBD1; cdr3_nt: TGTGCCAGCAGTAACATCCAGGGGGGCACTGAAGCTTTCTTT; cdr3_aa: CASSNIQGGTEAFF
v_call: TRBV6-5; j_call: TRBJ2-3; clone_size: .; d_call: .; cdr3_nt: TGTGCCACCGATTTCAAGGATACGCAGTATTTT; cdr3_aa: CATDFKDTQYF
v_call: TRBV28; j_call: TRBJ2-1; clone_size: .; d_call: .; cdr3_nt: TGTGCCAGCAGTTCCTCAGGGAGCGACTACAATGAGCAGTTCTTC; cdr3_aa: CASSSSGSDYNEQFF
v_call: TRBV7-2; j_call: TRBJ2-7; clone_size: few; d_call: .; cdr3_nt: TGTGCCAGCAGCCCCCGATTACTTTACGAGCAGTACTTC; cdr3_aa: CASSPRLLYEQYF
v_call: TRBV7-9; j_call: TRBJ1-1; clone_size: .; d_call: TRBD1; cdr3_nt: TGTGCCAGCAGCTCCGACCGGGACAGGGTAGAAGCTTTCTTT; cdr3_aa: CASSSDRDRVEAFF
v_call: TRBV7-9; j_call: TRBJ2-7; clone_size: .; d_call: .; cdr3_nt: TGTGCCAGCAGCTTAGCGCCTTTGAATGAGCAGTACTTC; cdr3_aa: CASSLAPLNEQYF
v_call: TRBV30; j_call: TRBJ2-7; clone_size: once; d_call: .; cdr3_nt: TGTGCCTGGAACCGGGACCTCGACCACGAGCAGTACTTC; cdr3_aa: CAWNRDLDHEQYF
v_call: TRBV5-1; j_call: TRBJ2-7; clone_size: .; d_call: .; cdr3_nt: TGCGCCAGCAGTCAAGAGATTCAGACCCACGAGCAGTACTTC; cdr3_aa: CASSQEIQTHEQYF